Below are 29 T cell receptor beta chains sequenced from a single sample in a study of blood T cell repertoires in COVID-19. TCRdb's copy holds only in-frame clones and misses some; the assay was immunoSEQ multiplex PCR. The sample lists roughly 50,000 clones; approximately 83% were seen once. Sequencing was done on a sample of peripheral blood. The receptors were gathered from a human donor in a cohort sampled during active COVID-19.

The rearrangement joins TRBV28 to TRBJ2-1; TRBD2 matches 11 bases. The CDR3 length is 17 residues. The junction had 7 bases not matched to a gene; V was cut back by 4 bases and J by 2 bases. Germline V gives CDR1 MDHEN, CDR2 SYDVKM. CDR3 DNA: TGTGCCAGCAGTTCTTCATCTAGCGGGAGGCCCTACAATGAGCAGTTCTTC. Residues: CASSSSSSGRPYNEQFF.

The chain recombines TRBV10-1 with TRBJ2-3; 7 nucleotides line up with TRBD1. The CDR3 has 17 residues. Germline values: CDR1 WNHNN, CDR2 SYGVQD (reference sequence). V trimming: 5 bases; J trimming: 2 bases; junction bases outside the gene matches: 13. The CDR3 sequence: CASSPRGSGTATDTQYF. The CDR3, as DNA: TGCGCCAGCAGTCCAAGGGGCTCCGGGACAGCCACAGATACGCAGTATTTT.

In its sample, this clone was seen a few times. The chain carries TRBV15 and TRBJ2-2; 13 positions agree with TRBD2. V lost 5 bases and J lost 8; bases outside the gene matches: 8. The V gene's germline CDR1 is LNHNV and CDR2 YYDKDF (reference sequence). The CDR3 spans 16 residues. CDR3 nucleotide sequence: TGTGCCACCAGCTCGGGACTAGCGGGACGAGCTGGGGAGCTGTTTTTT. Residues: CATSSGLAGRAGELFF.

The chain employs TRBV4-3 and TRBJ2-5, with D tentatively TRBD2 (5 bases). This CDR3 comprises 16 residues. Deletions cut 0 bases from V and 6 bases from J, with 17 bases between. CDR1 and CDR2 from the germline V gene are LGHNA and YSLEER. The CDR3 bases are TGCGCCAGCAGCCAAGATCGGCGGGCGAACCGTAAGACCCAGTACTTC. Protein: CASSQDRRANRKTQYF.

The chain couples TRBV7-8 to TRBJ2-7, with 8 positions matching TRBD2. V lost 4 bases, J lost 3 bases, and 11 bases stayed unmatched. The CDR3 sequence is 16 residues long. The germline V gene encodes CDR1 SGHVS and CDR2 FQNEAQ. CDR3 nucleotides: TGTGCCAGCAGCTCGCTGTCCCCGGGACTAGACTACGAGCAGTACTTC. It codes for CASSSLSPGLDYEQYF.

This chain uses TRBV14 with TRBJ2-1; 10 nucleotides match TRBD2. Germline CDR1 is SGHDN and CDR2 is FVKESK. The J segment lost 4 bases and the V segment lost 2 bases, leaving 8 bases of the junction unmatched. This CDR3 is 17 amino acids long. The CDR3 nucleotides read TGTGCCAGCAGCCAATGGGCTAGCGGGAGCTTGTACAATGAGCAGTTCTTC. This gives the protein CASSQWASGSLYNEQFF.

This clone was detected a few times. This chain links TRBV28 with TRBJ2-1, with 10 bases that match TRBD2. Losses at the gene ends were 4 bases for V and 4 bases for J; bases not matched to a gene: 10. The CDR3 sequence is 17 residues long. Germline CDR1 reads MDHEN; CDR2 reads SYDVKM. CDR3 protein: CASSSAASGSFYNEQFF. The CDR3 coding sequence is TGTGCCAGCAGTTCGGCCGCTAGCGGGAGTTTTTACAATGAGCAGTTCTTC.

V is TRBV27 and J is TRBJ1-1; possibly TRBD1 for D (5 bases). Trimming cost V 0 bases and J 5 bases, with 16 bases left between them. The CDR3 extends over 16 amino acids. The germline V gene has CDR1 MNHEY and CDR2 SMNVEV (reference sequence). The DNA of the CDR3 is TGTGCCAGCAGTTTATCATCCAGGGCGGGAGGAACTGAAGCTTTCTTT. Amino acid sequence: CASSLSSRAGGTEAFF.

The CDR3 bases are TGTGCCAGCAGTTTATCTGGGACAGGGGTTACTGGCTACACCTTC. It specifies CASSLSGTGVTGYTF. The chain couples TRBV28 to TRBJ1-2; 10 bases agree with TRBD1. This CDR3 has 15 residues. Germline assignment: CDR1 MDHEN and CDR2 SYDVKM. Trimming at V came to 1 base and at J to 7 bases, leaving 6 bases not matched to a gene.

This rearrangement joins TRBV19 to TRBJ2-7, with TRBD1 identical over 9 bases. CDR3 length: 15 residues. The ends lost 2 bases at V and 3 bases at J; junction bases unmatched: 5. Germline V gives CDR1 LNHDA, CDR2 SQIVND (reference sequence). In nucleotides, the CDR3 is TGTGCCAGTAGTATAACAGGGGGCCGCTACTACGAGCAGTACTTC. Translating it yields CASSITGGRYYEQYF.

The J gene is TRBJ2-3, the V gene TRBV6-2 or TRBV6-3; TRBD2 matches 10 bases. The J segment lost 5 bases and the V segment lost 4 bases, leaving 3 bases of the junction unmatched. From germline, CDR1 is MNHEY and CDR2 SVGEGT. CDR3 size: 14 residues. CDR3 in DNA: TGTGCCAGCAGTTGGAGCGGGAGGGGAGATACGCAGTATTTT. It specifies CASSWSGRGDTQYF.

This chain joins TRBV5-1 and TRBJ2-5; 8 bases align to TRBD2. With V trimmed by 0 bases and J by 2 bases, 6 bases remained unmatched. The germline CDR1 and CDR2 sequences are SGHRS and YFSETQ. The CDR3 has 16 residues. The CDR3 nucleotides are TGCGCCAGCAGCTTGGGAGTAGCGGGGACACAAGAGACCCAGTACTTC. It is translated as CASSLGVAGTQETQYF.

The J gene is TRBJ2-7, the V gene TRBV5-1, with 10 positions matching TRBD2. The CDR3 is 15 amino acids. V dropped 5 bases and J dropped 3; count of bases not matched to a gene: 8. From germline, CDR1 is SGHRS and CDR2 YFSETQ. In DNA, the CDR3 is TGCGCCAGCAGTATACTAGCGGGACCTCTCTACGAGCAGTACTTC. It is translated as CASSILAGPLYEQYF. Together with reference TRBV5-1 and TRBJ2-7, the CDR3 gives the full variable domain: KAGVTQTPRYLIKTRGQQVTLSCSPISGHRSVSWYQQTPGQGLQFLFEYFSETQRNKGNFPGRFSGRQFSNSRSEMNVSTLELGDSALYLCASSILAGPLYEQYFGPGTRLTVT.

V is TRBV28 and J is TRBJ1-1; unclear D gene. CDR1 is MDHEN and CDR2 is SYDVKM in the germline V gene. There are 17 residues in the CDR3. The ends were cut back, 1 base at V and 4 bases at J, with 19 bases in the middle. The chain's CDR3 is CASSLYPSAGHRTEAFF. CDR3 nucleotides: TGTGCCAGCAGTTTATACCCTTCCGCTGGCCACCGCACTGAAGCTTTCTTT.

J is TRBJ1-2 and V is TRBV28; 7 nucleotides align to TRBD1. Germline V gene sequence: CDR1 MDHEN, CDR2 SYDVKM. J lost 5 bases, V lost 5 bases, and 5 bases had no gene match. The CDR3 consists of 13 residues. The CDR3 loop reads CASSRGQVYGYTF. The CDR3, as DNA: TGTGCCAGCAGTCGCGGACAGGTTTATGGCTACACCTTC.

The genes are TRBV3-1 (or the pseudogene TRBV3-2) and TRBJ2-2, with no clear D. CDR3 length: 13 residues. Deletions cut 4 bases from V and 8 bases from J, with 11 bases between. Germline V CDR1 and CDR2: LGHDT, YNNKEL (reference sequence). This chain's CDR3 is CASSPPVRGELFF. DNA for the CDR3: TGTGCCAGCAGCCCCCCTGTGCGGGGGGAGCTGTTTTTT.

V is TRBV4-3 and J is TRBJ2-2; a weak D match, TRBD1 (5 bases). V was pared by 3 bases and J by 5 bases, with 13 bases between. Germline V CDR1 and CDR2: LGHNA, YSLEER. The CDR3 is 15 amino acids. CDR3 residues: CASSHRQKYTGELFF. The CDR3 DNA sequence: TGCGCCAGCAGCCACAGACAGAAATATACCGGGGAGCTGTTTTTT.

CDR3 region: CASSYLERRGGGYTF. The DNA of the CDR3 is TGTGCCAGCAGTTACCTAGAGCGACGGGGTGGCGGCTACACCTTC. The chain employs TRBV6-5 and TRBJ1-2; D is unresolved. Trimming stripped 2 bases from V and 8 bases from J, with 18 bases between. The V gene's germline CDR1 is MNHEY and CDR2 SVGAGI. The CDR3 consists of 15 residues.

The V and J genes are TRBV6-5 and TRBJ2-7; D ambiguous. CDR3 length equals 10 residues. The V gene's germline CDR1 is MNHEY and CDR2 SVGAGI. The V end was cut by 10 bases, the J end by 6 bases, with 10 bases between. The CDR3 DNA sequence: TGTGCCACCGGCCGGGTCGAGCAGTACTTC. Translation: CATGRVEQYF.

This chain uses TRBV7-2 with TRBJ1-2; 8 positions match TRBD1. The CDR3 covers 14 residues. Germline assignment: CDR1 SGHTA and CDR2 FQGNSA. V dropped 8 bases and J dropped 7; count of bases not matched to a gene: 12. The CDR3 bases are TGTGCCAGCGAGAAGGACAGGGCGTCTCTTGGCTACACCTTC. Amino acid sequence: CASEKDRASLGYTF.

The rearrangement links TRBV5-1 to TRBJ2-1; a weak D match, TRBD2 (6 bases). The CDR3 has 15 residues. V lost 2 bases to trimming and J lost 2 bases, with 11 bases between them. In germline, CDR1 is SGHRS, CDR2 YFSETQ. Here the CDR3 DNA reads TGCGCCAGCAGCTTATCAGGCGGGACCTACAATGAGCAGTTCTTC. Amino acid sequence: CASSLSGGTYNEQFF.

The rearrangement links TRBV5-1 to TRBJ1-3; possibly TRBD1 for D (6 bases). CDR1 and CDR2 from the germline V gene are SGHRS and YFSETQ. The CDR3 contains 13 residues. Trimming removed 5 bases from V and 4 bases from J, with 10 bases in between. The CDR3 reads CASRRTGGNTIYF. Written as DNA, the CDR3 is TGCGCCAGCAGAAGAACAGGGGGAAACACCATATATTTT.

The CDR3 DNA follows: TGTGCCAGCAGCTTAGATCAGGGCGGCACAGATACGCAGTATTTT. The encoded protein is CASSLDQGGTDTQYF. The chain employs TRBV11-2 and TRBJ2-3; the D gene is possibly TRBD1 (5 bases). Germline V lookup: CDR1 SGHAT, CDR2 FQNNGV. Trimming took off 0 bases at V and 1 base at J, with 8 bases between the two ends. The CDR3 runs 15 residues. The full variable domain, rest sourced from reference TRBV11-2 and TRBJ2-3, is EAGVAQSPRYKIIEKRQSVAFWCNPISGHATLYWYQQILGQGPKLLIQFQNNGVVDDSQLPKDRFSAERLKGVDSTLKIQPAKLEDSAVYLCASSLDQGGTDTQYFGPGTRLTVL.

The chain recombines TRBV20-1 with TRBJ1-1, with a possible D match to TRBD1 (5 bases). The CDR3 extends over 13 amino acids. CDR1 DFQATT and CDR2 SNEGSKA come from the germline V gene (reference sequence). Trimming shortened V by 3 bases and J by 4 bases, and 12 bases separated the two germline ends. The CDR3 DNA is TGCAGTGCTAGTCGGGGGTCGAGCACTGAAGCTTTCTTT. Translation: CSASRGSSTEAFF.

This clone was counted between two and nine times. CDR3 protein: CAWSRGMNTEAFF. CDR3 in DNA: TGTGCCTGGAGTAGGGGCATGAACACTGAAGCTTTCTTT. J is TRBJ1-1 and V is TRBV30, with D possibly matching TRBD1 (5 bases). CDR3 length: 13 residues. Germline V lookup: CDR1 GTSNPN, CDR2 SVGIG (reference sequence). V was pared by 2 bases and J by 0 bases, with 7 bases between.

The V call is TRBV7-9, the J call TRBJ1-1; D remains unclear. Germline V lookup: CDR1 SEHNR, CDR2 FQNEAQ (reference sequence). This CDR3 is 13 amino acids long. Trimming pared 5 bases from V and 4 bases from J, leaving 11 bases between. Here the CDR3 DNA reads TGTGCCAGCAGCCTTGGGGAGGTCACTGAAGCTTTCTTT. Encoded protein: CASSLGEVTEAFF.

The rearrangement joins TRBV20-1 to TRBJ2-2; TRBD2 aligns across 7 bases. The germline V gene encodes CDR1 DFQATT and CDR2 SNEGSKA (reference sequence). The CDR3 is 16 amino acids. J gave up 2 bases and V 3 bases, and 9 bases lay outside the gene matches. The CDR3 sequence: CSASGGGALNTGELFF. The CDR3 bases are TGCAGTGCTAGTGGGGGAGGGGCCCTCAACACCGGGGAGCTGTTTTTT.

The CDR3 sequence is CASSRNPGQGEQYF. CDR3 bases: TGCGCCAGCAGCCGCAACCCCGGACAGGGGGAGCAGTACTTC. The chain carries TRBV4-3 and TRBJ2-7, with 9 bases that match TRBD1. The CDR3 runs to 14 residues. V lost 4 bases and J lost 7; bases outside the gene matches: 8. Germline CDR1 is LGHNA and CDR2 is YSLEER.

The rearrangement uses TRBV4-2 and TRBJ2-3, with TRBD2 matching 12 bases. This CDR3 spans 18 amino acids. J gave up 6 bases and V 1 base, and 11 bases lay outside the gene matches. Germline V gene data show CDR1 as LGHNA and CDR2 as YNFKEQ. The CDR3 spells CASSQGLAGGGLGDTQYF. CDR3 DNA sequence: TGTGCCAGCAGCCAAGGTCTAGCGGGAGGGGGATTGGGGGATACGCAGTATTTT.